This TCR beta chain was sequenced for a study of response to subunit inactivated influenza vaccine. V shed 3 bases, J shed 2 bases, and the junction held 4 bases outside the gene matches. CDR1 DFQATT and CDR2 SNEGSKA come from the germline V gene (reference sequence). This CDR3 has 15 amino acids. Whole-study results and caveats: It was the authors' suggestion that each seasonal influenza vaccination recruits few new T cells.

TCRdb recomputed calls from the RT-PCR reads with MiXCR, one row per CDR3 protein. The sample records about 520,000 distinct CDR3 sequences, 6% to 9% being singletons. A note on this clonotype: Its antigen remains unknown.

V gene TRBV20-1 combines with J gene TRBJ2-1; 10 bases align to TRBD2. The sequence derives from a man aged 45 to 75 who received an inactivated influenza vaccine. The input for sequencing was PBMCs from blood, taken around 25 months after vaccination. This CDR3 is CSASPSGSPYNEQFF. In DNA form, the CDR3 reads TGCAGTGCTAGTCCTAGCGGGAGCCCCTACAATGAGCAGTTCTTC.